This T cell receptor (beta chain) was recovered during a study of graft-versus-host responses after intestinal transplantation. V lost 2 bases to trimming and J lost 4 bases, with 11 bases between them. The germline V gene has CDR1 SGHVS and CDR2 FNYEAQ. This CDR3 has 14 residues. Measured with immunoSEQ multiplex PCR; TCRdb has only the in-frame clones, and not every one. The sample has fewer than 150,000 clones; approximately 90% are singletons. Overall study results and limits: Maximum circulating GvH clone levels tracked with early post-transplant HvG decreases. GvH clones occurred in recipient marrow; some first appeared in ileum or blood.

Notes on this clone: The antigen is not known.

This TCR derives from a human donor who received an intestinal transplant. The chain carries TRBV7-6 and TRBJ1-2; tentative D call: TRBD1 (5 bases). Sample: unstimulated CD4+ T cells sorted from spleen or lymph node cells, taken before intestinal transplant. The CDR3 here is CASSLTGGAYGYTF. The CDR3 DNA reads TGTGCCAGCAGCTTAACCGGGGGTGCCTATGGCTACACCTTC.